These 9 T cell receptor beta chains were sequenced from one sample in a study of blood T cells in healthy people across ages. Through a sample-barcoded 5' primer and a J-beta primer mix, a second PCR was run for about 6 to 12 cycles. TCRdb ran MiXCR on the 5' RACE reads and lists one entry per CDR3 protein. The data hold more than 800,000 distinct CDR3 sequences, with under 30% observed a single time. Sequencing was carried out using blood. These receptor sequences come from a woman of 80 years or more in good health.

This clonotype occurred many times. The genes are TRBV5-1 and TRBJ2-3; 8 bases map to TRBD2. Germline CDR1 SGHRS, CDR2 YFSETQ. V lost 4 bases to trimming and J lost 5 bases; unmatched junction nucleotides: 9. The CDR3 length is 15 residues. The CDR3 coding sequence is TGCGCCAGCAGCCCTCCCAGCGGGGGTGGAGATACGCAGTATTTT. Amino acids: CASSPPSGGGDTQYF.

This chain connects TRBV7-9 to TRBJ1-5, with 10 bases matching TRBD1. This CDR3 contains 15 residues. V shed 5 bases, J shed 6 bases, and the junction held 7 bases outside the gene matches. CDR1 SEHNR and CDR2 FQNEAQ come from the germline V gene (reference sequence). The CDR3 coding sequence is TGTGCCAGCAGCCGTGGACAGGGGGGGATTCAGCCCCAGCATTTT. It specifies CASSRGQGGIQPQHF.

This clonotype was counted ten times or more. DNA for the CDR3: TGTGCCAGCAGTCGACTCGGACAGGGGTGGAATGAGCAGTTCTTC. Protein: CASSRLGQGWNEQFF. The chain uses TRBV12-3 or TRBV12-4 and TRBJ2-1; 9 bases are a match to TRBD1. The CDR3 has 15 residues. Germline trimming cut 5 bases from V and 7 bases from J; bases unmatched to any gene: 9.

This clonotype came up many times. V usage is TRBV7-2 and J usage is TRBJ2-7, with TRBD1 matching over 7 bases. Trimming at V came to 1 base and at J to 4 bases, leaving 7 bases not matched to a gene. The CDR3 has 15 amino acids. Germline V gene lookup returns CDR1 SGHTA and CDR2 FQGNSA. CDR3 region: CASSLEGGRRYEQYF. The CDR3 nucleotides read TGTGCCAGCAGCTTAGAAGGGGGCCGGAGGTACGAGCAGTACTTC. Looking up the rest from reference TRBV7-2 and TRBJ2-7 gives the full variable domain: GAGVSQSPSNKVTEKGKDVELRCDPISGHTALYWYRQSLGQGLEFLIYFQGNSAPDKSGLPSDRFSAERTGGSVSTLTIQRTQQEDSAVYLCASSLEGGRRYEQYFGPGTRLTVT.

This clonotype was found many times. This chain connects TRBV6-5 to TRBJ2-5; D is perhaps TRBD2 (6 bases). The CDR3 extends over 14 amino acids. Per germline, CDR1 MNHEY and CDR2 SVGAGI. Trimming cost V 6 bases and J 5 bases, with 16 bases left between them. The CDR3 is CASRTSWEVETQYF. DNA for the CDR3: TGTGCCAGCAGAACCTCCTGGGAGGTGGAGACCCAGTACTTC.

There are many counts of this clonotype. The chain couples TRBV10-3 to TRBJ1-5; D ambiguous. The CDR3 is 14 residues long. Germline CDR1 and CDR2: ENHRY and SYGVKD. Deletions cut 4 bases from V and 0 bases from J, with 7 bases between. The CDR3 spells CAISVEYSNQPQHF. The CDR3, as DNA: TGTGCCATCAGTGTTGAGTATAGCAATCAGCCCCAGCATTTT.

About this clonotype: With a much larger clone just one base away, this may be a read error. The chain uses TRBV5-6 and TRBJ2-5, with D possibly being TRBD1 or TRBD2 (5 bases each). The germline V gene encodes CDR1 SGHDT and CDR2 YYEEEE. The CDR3 is 19 amino acids. This CDR3 is CANSFRRGRTLSSKETQYF. The CDR3 DNA reads as TGTGCCAACAGCTTTAGACGGGGCCGAACGTTATCGTCGAAAGAGACCCAGTACTTC.

The chain has TRBV11-2 and TRBJ2-6, with a weak D call TRBD2 (6 bases). The germline V and J ends were trimmed by 3 bases and 3 bases, with 9 bases remaining between them. Germline values: CDR1 SGHAT, CDR2 FQNNGV. The CDR3 runs 15 residues. The CDR3 loop reads CASSLGGRGANVLTF. The CDR3 coding sequence is TGTGCCAGCAGCTTGGGGGGACGTGGGGCCAACGTCCTGACTTTC. The variable domain in full, completed from reference TRBV11-2 and TRBJ2-6, reads EAGVAQSPRYKIIEKRQSVAFWCNPISGHATLYWYQQILGQGPKLLIQFQNNGVVDDSQLPKDRFSAERLKGVDSTLKIQPAKLEDSAVYLCASSLGGRGANVLTFGAGSRLTVL.

Only one count was recorded for this clonotype. The junction differs from germline at one of its ends, possibly a read error. V and J are TRBV27 and TRBJ2-6; a possible D gene is TRBD1 (5 bases). Germline values: CDR1 MNHEY, CDR2 SMNVEV (reference sequence). This CDR3 region has 17 residues. The CDR3 loop is CASTLSGRRSGANFLTF. In DNA form, the CDR3 reads TGTGCCAGCACCCTATCTGGGCGGAGATCTGGGGCCAACTTCCTAACTTTC.